The 2 T cell receptor beta chains presented below share a single source sample, sequenced in a study of early stage breast cancer tumors. Here immunoSEQ multiplex PCR was the method, and the copy in TCRdb shows in-frame clones only, minus some. The sample shows 14,000 or so clones, about 79% of them seen only once. Sequenced input: normal breast tissue next to the tumor. The source of these receptors is a person between 45 and 65 years old with breast cancer.

The V and J genes are TRBV7-9 and TRBJ1-1; no definite D call. CDR3 size: 10 residues. V lost 10 bases and J 3 bases, leaving 6 bases between the germline ends. Germline V gene sequence: CDR1 SEHNR, CDR2 FQNEAQ (reference sequence). The CDR3 loop reads CANGDTEAFF. DNA for the CDR3: TGTGCCAATGGGGACACTGAAGCTTTCTTT.

This chain connects TRBV11-2 to TRBJ2-2; no clear D. Between the trimmed V and J ends, which lost 5 bases and 3 bases, there was a span of 4 bases. There are 12 residues in the CDR3. From germline, CDR1 is SGHAT and CDR2 FQNNGV. The CDR3 region has the DNA TGTGCCAGCAGCCCATACACCGGGGAGCTGTTTTTT. Its protein product is CASSPYTGELFF.